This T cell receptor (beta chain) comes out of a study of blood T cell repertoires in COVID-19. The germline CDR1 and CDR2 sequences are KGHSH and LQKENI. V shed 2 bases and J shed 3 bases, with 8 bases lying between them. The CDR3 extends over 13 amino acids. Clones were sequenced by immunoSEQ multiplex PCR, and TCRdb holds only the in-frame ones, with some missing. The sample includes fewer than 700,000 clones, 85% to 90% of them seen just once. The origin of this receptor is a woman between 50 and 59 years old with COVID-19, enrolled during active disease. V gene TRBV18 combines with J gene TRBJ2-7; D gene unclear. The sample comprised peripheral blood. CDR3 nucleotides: TGTGCCAGCTCACCAAGCGATAACTACGAGCAGTACTTC. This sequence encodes CASSPSDNYEQYF.